These 30 T cell receptor beta chains originate from one sample sequenced in a study of control samples from healthy donors and cancer patients. Libraries were prepared by immunoSEQ multiplex PCR; TCRdb keeps only in-frame clonotypes and omits some of them. This sample carries about 130,000 clones, over 90% of them seen once, and the ten largest clones take over 12%. Sequenced sample: PBMCs. Receptor source: a man aged 55 to 70 with colorectal cancer.

The chain combines TRBV3-1 (or the pseudogene TRBV3-2) with TRBJ2-7; D not resolved. Trimming removed 9 bases at V and 1 base at J, with 16 bases between. Germline CDR1 is LGHDT and CDR2 is YNNKEL (reference sequence). CDR3 length: 14 amino acids. The CDR3 region has the DNA TGTGCCAGTTCGAGGACCTCACCATCCTACGAGCAGTACTTC. This gives the protein CASSRTSPSYEQYF.

This clone has just a few counts. The chain has TRBV2 and TRBJ1-6; 9 bases map to TRBD1. The CDR3 contains 14 residues. The V segment lost 10 bases and the J segment 10 bases; nucleotides outside the gene matches: 11. In germline, CDR1 is SNHLY, CDR2 FYNNEI. CDR3 sequence reads: CAMVLRDRESPLHF. The CDR3 bases are TGTGCCATGGTCCTCCGGGACAGGGAATCACCCCTCCACTTT.

This chain joins TRBV4-2 and TRBJ1-5, with 7 bases matching TRBD1. The V segment lost 5 bases and the J segment 7 bases; nucleotides outside the gene matches: 11. The CDR3 loop spans 15 amino acids. The V gene's germline CDR1 is LGHNA and CDR2 YNFKEQ. CDR3 protein: CASSTEGTGVQPQHF. The CDR3 DNA follows: TGTGCCAGCAGCACCGAGGGAACAGGGGTCCAGCCCCAGCATTTT.

The chain employs TRBV4-1 and TRBJ1-5; 8 nucleotides match TRBD1. The CDR3 is made up of 16 amino acids. The junction had 9 bases not matched to a gene; V was cut back by 1 base and J by 7 bases. Looked up from germline, CDR1 is MGHRA and CDR2 is YSYEKL. As DNA, the CDR3 is TGCGCCAGCAGCCAAGTTGGACAGGGCCCGCGACAGCCCCAGCATTTT. It encodes CASSQVGQGPRQPQHF.

V gene TRBV29-1 combines with J gene TRBJ1-2, with D tentatively TRBD1 (6 bases). The germline V gene encodes CDR1 SQVTM and CDR2 ANQGSEA. The V end lost 5 bases, the J end lost 2 bases, and 15 bases lay between the germline ends. The CDR3 runs to 14 residues. CDR3 protein: CSVRGWDTNYGYTF. The CDR3 nucleotides read TGCAGCGTTCGCGGTTGGGACACCAACTATGGCTACACCTTC.

This chain links TRBV25-1 with TRBJ2-5; D assignment may be TRBD1 or TRBD2 (5 bases each). Trimming removed 0 bases from V and 9 bases from J, with 14 bases in between. This CDR3 comprises 14 residues. CDR1 and CDR2 (germline): MGHDK, SYGVNS. The CDR3 region is CASSEYPGPRAQYF. CDR3 in DNA: TGTGCCAGCAGTGAATACCCGGGACCCAGGGCCCAGTACTTC.

The CDR3 here is CASSPGTVQETQYF. The CDR3 coding sequence is TGTGCCAGCTCACCAGGGACAGTCCAAGAGACCCAGTACTTC. The V gene is TRBV18, the J gene TRBJ2-5; TRBD1 matches 7 bases. Losses at the gene ends were 2 bases for V and 1 base for J; bases not matched to a gene: 1. The CDR3 runs to 14 residues. CDR1 and CDR2 from the germline V gene are KGHSH and LQKENI.

This clone was picked up one time. The rearrangement joins TRBV3-1 (or the pseudogene TRBV3-2) to TRBJ1-4; D is ambiguous. The CDR3 runs 12 residues. The germline V and J ends were trimmed by 4 bases and 14 bases, with 14 bases remaining between them. Looked up from germline, CDR1 is LGHDT and CDR2 is YNNKEL (reference sequence). CDR3 DNA: TGTGCCAGCAGCCCGTCGGACCGCTCGCTGTTTTTT. It yields the protein CASSPSDRSLFF.

CDR3: CASSEARFHEQYF. The CDR3 DNA follows: TGTGCCAGCAGTGAAGCTAGGTTTCACGAGCAGTACTTC. The V and J genes are TRBV2 and TRBJ2-7; D is ambiguous. The V end was cut by 0 bases, the J end by 5 bases, with 8 bases between. The CDR3 spans 13 residues. The germline CDR1 and CDR2 sequences are SNHLY and FYNNEI.

This clone is labeled medium-sized. J is TRBJ2-7 and V is TRBV10-3; possible D gene TRBD1, 6 bases. Germline values: CDR1 ENHRY, CDR2 SYGVKD. The CDR3 extends over 17 amino acids. Trimming stripped 1 base from V and 3 bases from J, with 19 bases between. The CDR3 reads CAISELGDTTPYYEQYF. CDR3 DNA sequence: TGTGCCATCAGTGAGTTAGGGGACACAACACCTTACTACGAGCAGTACTTC.

This clone was recorded only once. The chain employs TRBV25-1 and TRBJ1-6; 8 nucleotides align to TRBD1. Germline-derived CDR1 and CDR2 are MGHDK and SYGVNS. CDR3 length equals 14 residues. V dropped 4 bases and J dropped 7; count of bases not matched to a gene: 3. CDR3 bases: TGTGCCAGCAGTGCAGACAGGGGAAATTCACCCCTCCACTTT. Translated: CASSADRGNSPLHF.

The CDR3 DNA reads TGTGCCAGCAAACCCCCAGGCCTGGGAAATGAAGCTTTCTTT. Translating gives CASKPPGLGNEAFF. V usage is TRBV6-5 and J usage is TRBJ1-1; D is ambiguous. CDR1 is MNHEY and CDR2 is SVGAGI in the germline V gene. This CDR3 has 14 residues. V gave up 7 bases and J gave up 7 bases, with 19 bases separating them.

The chain links TRBV3-1 (or the pseudogene TRBV3-2) to TRBJ1-6; 9 bases are shared with TRBD1. CDR1 is LGHDT and CDR2 is YNNKEL in the germline V gene (reference sequence). The CDR3 extends over 15 amino acids. Trimming at V came to 5 bases and at J to 4 bases, leaving 3 bases not matched to a gene. Here the CDR3 reads CASSTGQGYNSPLHF. DNA of the CDR3: TGTGCCAGCAGCACCGGACAGGGGTATAATTCACCCCTCCACTTT.

Here the CDR3 DNA reads TGTGCCAGCAGGGGCAACTATGGCTACACCTTC. Translated, it gives CASRGNYGYTF. The chain combines TRBV5-4 with TRBJ1-2; no clear D gene. Trimming removed 5 bases from V and 2 bases from J, with 4 bases in between. This CDR3 is 11 amino acids long. In germline, CDR1 is SGHNT, CDR2 YYREEE (reference sequence).

The V gene is TRBV30, the J gene TRBJ1-1; 8 bases fit TRBD1. V was clipped by 0 bases and J by 10 bases; unmatched bases: 10. The germline CDR1 and CDR2 sequences are GTSNPN and SVGIG (reference sequence). The CDR3 consists of 14 residues. The CDR3 nucleotides read TGTGCCTGGAGTGTACTGGGGCAGGGGGCTTCAGCTTTCTTT. Translated: CAWSVLGQGASAFF.

J is TRBJ1-4 and V is TRBV5-4; 7 bases fit TRBD1. The V gene end was trimmed by 4 bases and the J gene end by 1 base; junction bases not matched to a gene: 7. Germline V lookup: CDR1 SGHNT, CDR2 YYREEE (reference sequence). CDR3 length equals 16 residues. CDR3 protein: CASSVRTGETNEKLFF. CDR3 DNA sequence: TGTGCCAGCAGCGTACGCACAGGGGAAACTAATGAAAAACTGTTTTTT.

The V and J genes are TRBV30 and TRBJ1-2; possible D gene TRBD1, 6 bases. CDR1 is GTSNPN and CDR2 is SVGIG in the germline V gene (reference sequence). Trimming cost V 3 bases and J 4 bases, with 18 bases left between them. The CDR3 totals 15 residues. The CDR3 here is CAWRGSYRDGYGYTF. The CDR3 DNA follows: TGTGCCTGGAGAGGCTCCTACAGGGACGGCTATGGCTACACCTTC.

The CDR3 reads CASKGVSSGANVLTF. The CDR3, as DNA: TGTGCCAGCAAAGGGGTTTCGTCTGGGGCCAACGTCCTGACTTTC. The chain couples TRBV19 to TRBJ2-6; possibly TRBD1 for D (5 bases). This CDR3 spans 15 amino acids. V dropped 9 bases and J dropped 1 base, with 13 bases sitting between them. Germline V gene sequence: CDR1 LNHDA, CDR2 SQIVND (reference sequence).

This chain connects TRBV15 to TRBJ1-5; TRBD1 might be the D (5 bases). Trimming stripped 0 bases from V and 2 bases from J, with 14 bases between. The CDR3 spans 17 residues. Germline V CDR1 and CDR2: LNHNV, YYDKDF (reference sequence). The CDR3 bases are TGTGCCACCAGCAGAGATCGGGGGAGGAAAGGCAATCAGCCCCAGCATTTT. Translation: CATSRDRGRKGNQPQHF.

This chain joins TRBV6-6 and TRBJ2-3; possibly TRBD2 for D (5 bases). The CDR3 totals 12 residues. Germline V CDR1 and CDR2: MNHNY, SVGAGI (reference sequence). V gave up 6 bases and J gave up 6 bases, with 10 bases separating them. The CDR3 nucleotides read TGTGCCAGCAGCCCCGGGGAGGATACGCAGTATTTT. This translates into CASSPGEDTQYF.

The J gene is TRBJ2-7, the V gene TRBV19, with 8 bases matching TRBD1. This CDR3 region has 13 residues. Germline trimming cut 4 bases from V and 3 bases from J; bases unmatched to any gene: 2. Germline V lookup: CDR1 LNHDA, CDR2 SQIVND (reference sequence). The CDR3 spells CASSTGGLYEQYF. The CDR3 nucleotides are TGTGCCAGTAGTACAGGGGGCCTCTACGAGCAGTACTTC.

This chain connects TRBV7-2 to TRBJ1-3, with unresolved D. The CDR3 contains 14 residues. Trimming pared 5 bases from V and 1 base from J, leaving 9 bases between. In germline, CDR1 is SGHTA, CDR2 FQGNSA. The CDR3 here is CASSLRVSGNTIYF. The CDR3 nucleotides are TGTGCCAGCAGCCTTAGGGTTTCTGGAAACACCATATATTTT.

The gene calls are TRBV18 and TRBJ2-3; 8 bases are shared with TRBD1. This CDR3 contains 17 residues. Germline V gives CDR1 KGHSH, CDR2 LQKENI. V gave up 0 bases and J gave up 3 bases; unmatched junction bases: 8. CDR3 bases: TGTGCCAGCTCACCACCGAGACAGGGGTCGCGAACAGATACGCAGTATTTT. Its protein is CASSPPRQGSRTDTQYF.

The V and J genes are TRBV21-1 and TRBJ1-4; the table gives TRBD1 as D, unverified against the DNA. TRBV21-1 is a pseudogene segment. The CDR3 has 13 residues. CDR3 protein: CATGQEACEKLFF. Here the CDR3 DNA reads TGTGCCACCGGACAGGAAGCTTGTGAAAAACTGTTTTTT.

This clone showed up just once. The rearrangement links TRBV2 to TRBJ1-5; 7 bases are a match to TRBD1. This CDR3 contains 16 residues. Germline V gene sequence: CDR1 SNHLY, CDR2 FYNNEI. V was clipped by 4 bases and J by 0 bases; unmatched bases: 6. CDR3 nucleotide sequence: TGTGCCAGCAGTGTCCGCAGGGGGGCTAGCAATCAGCCCCAGCATTTT. This encodes CASSVRRGASNQPQHF.

The rearrangement links TRBV28 to TRBJ1-1; D is undetermined. The CDR3 sequence is 16 residues long. Deletions cut 2 bases from V and 0 bases from J, with 13 bases between. Germline loops: CDR1 MDHEN, CDR2 SYDVKM. The CDR3: CASSLTPGRLNTEAFF. CDR3 nucleotides: TGTGCCAGCAGTTTAACCCCCGGGAGGTTGAACACTGAAGCTTTCTTT.

The chain links TRBV19 to TRBJ1-2; 7 bases agree with TRBD1. The CDR3 is 15 residues long. The ends lost 3 bases at V and 5 bases at J; junction bases unmatched: 9. Germline V gene sequence: CDR1 LNHDA, CDR2 SQIVND (reference sequence). CDR3 coding DNA: TGTGCCAGTAGTATGCTAGGGGGCCGGAATTATGGCTACACCTTC. Amino acids: CASSMLGGRNYGYTF.

This sequence joins TRBV7-2 and TRBJ2-7; TRBD1 might be the D (6 bases). The germline gives CDR1 SGHTA, CDR2 FQGNSA. Trimming took off 4 bases at V and 5 bases at J, with 18 bases between the two ends. This CDR3 region has 15 residues. CDR3 nucleotides: TGTGCCAGCAGCTCCTTTGACAGGCGCAGCCACGAGCAGTACTTC. It yields the protein CASSSFDRRSHEQYF.

This chain links TRBV28 with TRBJ2-5; no clear D gene. CDR1 is MDHEN, CDR2 SYDVKM, per germline. This CDR3 has 12 amino acids. Between the trimmed V and J ends, which lost 4 bases and 5 bases, there was a span of 8 bases. CDR3 region: CASSSTKETQYF. CDR3 nucleotide sequence: TGTGCCAGCAGTTCCACGAAGGAGACCCAGTACTTC.

This chain joins TRBV14 and TRBJ1-1, with D unresolved. V was clipped by 6 bases and J by 2 bases, with 7 bases between them. CDR1 and CDR2 (germline): SGHDN, FVKESK. This CDR3 has 12 residues. CDR3 DNA: TGTGCCAGCAGGGAGAGAAACACTGAAGCTTTCTTT. Amino acids: CASRERNTEAFF.